These 24 T cell receptor beta chains came from one sample sequenced in a study of identifying expanded T cells in peripheral blood. TCRdb keeps only in-frame clones here, not all; method: immunoSEQ multiplex PCR. The sample holds around 120,000 clones; about 89% are singletons and the top ten take roughly 15%. The specimen sequenced was blood. Receptors were obtained from a person aged 18-70 years in good health.

The CDR3 is CASSRQGGYGYEQFF. CDR3 nucleotides: TGTGCCAGCAGCCGACAGGGTGGGTATGGCTATGAGCAGTTCTTC. V is TRBV27 and J is TRBJ2-1, with TRBD1 matching 7 bases. Germline V gene lookup returns CDR1 MNHEY and CDR2 SMNVEV (reference sequence). Trimming removed 6 bases from V and 8 bases from J; junction bases left unmatched: 13. The CDR3 has 15 amino acids.

This chain connects TRBV5-4 to TRBJ2-2; TRBD2 might be the D (5 bases). Trimming shortened V by 2 bases and J by 4 bases, and 9 bases separated the two germline ends. Germline V CDR1 and CDR2: SGHNT, YYREEE (reference sequence). The CDR3 extends over 14 amino acids. CDR3 bases: TGTGCCAGCAGCTTAGGCGGGCTCACCGGGGAGCTGTTTTTT. Its protein is CASSLGGLTGELFF.

The rearrangement joins TRBV5-6 to TRBJ1-1, with D unclear. The CDR3 is made up of 13 amino acids. Trimming took off 0 bases at V and 4 bases at J, with 7 bases between the two ends. Germline V gene lookup returns CDR1 SGHDT and CDR2 YYEEEE. CDR3 protein: CASSLGSTTEAFF. Written as DNA, the CDR3 is TGTGCCAGCAGCTTGGGGAGCACCACTGAAGCTTTCTTT.

This chain connects TRBV7-6 to TRBJ1-6; no firm D call. CDR1 is SGHVS, CDR2 FNYEAQ, per germline. This CDR3 is built from 16 residues. V lost 1 base, J lost 5 bases, and 12 bases lay in between. This chain's CDR3 is CASSLDDGDHNSPLHF. The DNA of the CDR3 is TGTGCCAGCAGCTTAGATGACGGAGATCATAATTCACCCCTCCACTTT. The full variable domain, with the rest looked up from reference TRBV7-6 and TRBJ1-6, is GAGVSQSPRYKVTKRGQDVALRCDPISGHVSLYWYRQALGQGPEFLTYFNYEAQQDKSGLPNDRFSAERPEGSISTLTIQRTEQRDSAMYRCASSLDDGDHNSPLHFGNGTRLTVT.

This sequence joins TRBV5-4 and TRBJ2-3, with D uncertain. The CDR3 covers 16 residues. Germline CDR1 and CDR2: SGHNT and YYREEE (reference sequence). Trimming left V 1 base short and J 0 bases short, with 12 bases between. The CDR3 DNA follows: TGTGCCAGCAGCTTGCGGACGGCTTCTAGCACAGATACGCAGTATTTT. Residues: CASSLRTASSTDTQYF. The whole variable domain, remainder taken from reference TRBV5-4 and TRBJ2-3, is ETGVTQSPTHLIKTRGQQVTLRCSSQSGHNTVSWYQQALGQGPQFIFQYYREEENGRGNFPPRFSGLQFPNYSSELNVNALELDDSALYLCASSLRTASSTDTQYFGPGTRLTVL.

The chain is built from TRBV29-1 and TRBJ1-4; 8 bases agree with TRBD1. The junction had 5 bases not matched to a gene; V was cut back by 6 bases and J by 5 bases. From germline, CDR1 is SQVTM and CDR2 ANQGSEA. The CDR3 length is 13 residues. CDR3 DNA: TGCAGCGTGGCAAGGACAGGGAATGAAAAACTGTTTTTT. It encodes CSVARTGNEKLFF.

The chain links TRBV5-1 to TRBJ1-2, with TRBD1 identical over 7 bases. Germline lookup yields CDR1 SGHRS and CDR2 YFSETQ. The CDR3 covers 15 residues. After removal of 5 bases from V and 0 bases from J, the junction contained 7 bases not matched to a gene. CDR3 bases: TGCGCCAGCAGGTCCCAGGGGGGTTCTAACTATGGCTACACCTTC. It codes for CASRSQGGSNYGYTF.

CDR3 in amino acids: CASSRTVSSYEQYF. CDR3 coding DNA: TGTGCCAGCAGCCGGACAGTAAGCTCCTACGAGCAGTACTTC. The chain links TRBV6-5 to TRBJ2-7; tentatively, D is TRBD1 (6 bases). V was pared by 6 bases and J by 0 bases, with 12 bases between. CDR1 and CDR2 (germline): MNHEY, SVGAGI. The CDR3 runs 14 residues.

The rearrangement uses TRBV19 and TRBJ1-1, with D unclear. Germline CDR1 LNHDA, CDR2 SQIVND (reference sequence). Trimming took 9 bases from V and 2 from J, leaving 13 bases between them. The CDR3 runs 13 residues. The CDR3 DNA reads TGTGCCAGCGCGCAGTCGGAAAACACTGAAGCTTTCTTT. This gives the protein CASAQSENTEAFF.

This rearrangement joins TRBV10-3 to TRBJ1-3; D remains ambiguous. Trimming removed 4 bases at V and 4 bases at J, with 11 bases between. In germline, CDR1 is ENHRY, CDR2 SYGVKD. The CDR3 loop spans 14 amino acids. CDR3 sequence (DNA): TGTGCCATCAGTGGCCCGGGGTCGGGAAACACCATATATTTT. Translating gives CAISGPGSGNTIYF.

The count of this clone is one. The rearrangement links TRBV28 to TRBJ2-2; 7 bases fit TRBD1. The CDR3 loop spans 16 amino acids. V trimming: 4 bases; J trimming: 0 bases; junction bases outside the gene matches: 5. From germline, CDR1 is MDHEN and CDR2 SYDVKM. The CDR3 loop reads CASSWYRGANTGELFF. CDR3 DNA sequence: TGTGCCAGCAGTTGGTACAGGGGAGCGAACACCGGGGAGCTGTTTTTT.

This chain links TRBV9 with TRBJ1-5; TRBD1 is a possible D gene (5 bases). The ends were cut back, 2 bases at V and 0 bases at J, with 24 bases in the middle. The CDR3 extends over 20 amino acids. Germline V gene data show CDR1 as SGDLS and CDR2 as YYNGEE. The CDR3 region has the DNA TGTGCCAGCAGCGTGAGCCGACGCGCGGGGCGGTCGTATAGCAATCAGCCCCAGCATTTT. This sequence encodes CASSVSRRAGRSYSNQPQHF. Full variable domain (missing parts from reference TRBV9 and TRBJ1-5): DSGVTQTPKHLITATGQRVTLRCSPRSGDLSVYWYQQSLDQGLQFLIQYYNGEERAKGNILERFSAQQFPDLHSELNLSSLELGDSALYFCASSVSRRAGRSYSNQPQHFGDGTRLSIL.

This rearrangement joins TRBV18 to TRBJ2-6, with unresolved D. Per germline, CDR1 KGHSH and CDR2 LQKENI. Trimming removed 3 bases from V and 2 bases from J, with 8 bases in between. The CDR3 is 15 residues long. CDR3 in amino acids: CASSPGSTGANVLTF. CDR3 sequence (DNA): TGTGCCAGCTCACCGGGTAGCACTGGGGCCAACGTCCTGACTTTC.

J is TRBJ2-2 and V is TRBV21-1; the table gives TRBD1 as D, unverified against the DNA. TRBV21-1 constitutes a pseudogene. This CDR3 is built from 17 residues. CDR3 protein: CASSELAQPPNTGELFF. CDR3 sequence (DNA): TGCGCCAGCAGTGAGCTTGCACAGCCCCCGAACACCGGGGAGCTGTTTTTT.

The V gene is TRBV2, the J gene TRBJ2-2; D is possibly TRBD1 (5 bases). Germline CDR1 reads SNHLY; CDR2 reads FYNNEI. The CDR3 covers 17 residues. V was pared by 8 bases and J by 4 bases, with 23 bases between. DNA for the CDR3: TGTGCCAGCGGGGCCCCAAAAAACAGAAGTCCCACCGGGGAGCTGTTTTTT. Encoded protein: CASGAPKNRSPTGELFF.

This chain connects TRBV6-5 to TRBJ2-2; D is unclear. Trimming stripped 4 bases from V and 7 bases from J, with 7 bases between. The V gene's germline CDR1 is MNHEY and CDR2 SVGAGI. The CDR3 loop spans 12 amino acids. The CDR3 nucleotides are TGTGCCAGCAGTTTATCTATCGGGGAGCTGTTTTTT. Translated: CASSLSIGELFF.

The table lists this clone with a few counts. This chain connects TRBV6-1 to TRBJ1-2, with 9 positions matching TRBD1. From germline, CDR1 is MNHNS and CDR2 SASEGT. V shed 7 bases, J shed 6 bases, and the junction held 12 bases outside the gene matches. The CDR3 runs to 15 residues. The DNA for the CDR3 is TGTGCCAGCACCCTTCTGGGACAGGGCCGGGATGGCTACACCTTC. Translation: CASTLLGQGRDGYTF.

CDR3 nucleotides: TGTGCCAGCAGCTTAGTGTCCGCAGGAGAAAAACTGTTTTTT. It specifies CASSLVSAGEKLFF. This chain links TRBV7-2 with TRBJ1-4, with D hard to call. V was cut by 1 base and J by 8 bases, with 11 bases left in between. Germline CDR1 reads SGHTA; CDR2 reads FQGNSA. The length of the CDR3 is 14 residues. The full variable domain, its missing parts supplied by reference TRBV7-2 and TRBJ1-4, is GAGVSQSPSNKVTEKGKDVELRCDPISGHTALYWYRQSLGQGLEFLIYFQGNSAPDKSGLPSDRFSAERTGGSVSTLTIQRTQQEDSAVYLCASSLVSAGEKLFFGSGTQLSVL.

The chain employs TRBV19 and TRBJ1-5, with no clear D. The germline V gene encodes CDR1 LNHDA and CDR2 SQIVND (reference sequence). V dropped 5 bases and J dropped 5 bases, with 19 bases sitting between them. CDR3 length: 16 amino acids. The CDR3 reads CASSVGFREPDQPQHF. Here the CDR3 DNA reads TGTGCCAGTAGTGTCGGCTTCCGGGAGCCCGATCAGCCCCAGCATTTT. The full variable domain, with the rest looked up from reference TRBV19 and TRBJ1-5, is DGGITQSPKYLFRKEGQNVTLSCEQNLNHDAMYWYRQDPGQGLRLIYYSQIVNDFQKGDIAEGYSVSREKKESFPLTVTSAQKNPTAFYLCASSVGFREPDQPQHFGDGTRLSIL.

The V gene is TRBV6-5, the J gene TRBJ2-1, with D possibly TRBD2 on 7 matching bases. The CDR3 has 12 residues. The germline V and J ends were trimmed by 8 bases and 6 bases, with 11 bases remaining between them. Germline lookup yields CDR1 MNHEY and CDR2 SVGAGI. The DNA of the CDR3 is TGTGCCAGCGGGGGGGCGCCCAATGAGCAGTTCTTC. Protein sequence: CASGGAPNEQFF.

V is TRBV2 and J is TRBJ2-3, with TRBD2 identical over 11 bases. V lost 7 bases, J lost 5 bases, and 5 bases stayed unmatched. From germline, CDR1 is SNHLY and CDR2 FYNNEI. CDR3 length: 14 amino acids. CDR3 protein: CASKETSGEDTQYF. The CDR3, as DNA: TGTGCCAGCAAAGAGACTAGCGGGGAAGATACGCAGTATTTT.

The J gene is TRBJ2-1, the V gene TRBV7-2; the match to TRBD2 covers 8 bases. V lost 4 bases, J lost 7 bases, and 15 bases stayed unmatched. CDR3 length: 17 residues. The germline V gene encodes CDR1 SGHTA and CDR2 FQGNSA. CDR3 sequence reads: CASSSYRTSSRDNEQFF. The CDR3 region has the DNA TGTGCCAGCAGCTCCTATCGGACTAGCTCAAGAGATAATGAGCAGTTCTTC.

The CDR3 bases are TGTGCCAGCAGCTGGAGCCAAGAGACCCAGTACTTC. Translating it yields CASSWSQETQYF. This chain uses TRBV28 with TRBJ2-5; D gene ambiguous. Germline V gene data show CDR1 as MDHEN and CDR2 as SYDVKM. Trimming removed 6 bases from V and 1 base from J, with 6 bases in between. The CDR3 is made up of 12 amino acids.

The V gene is TRBV4-2, the J gene TRBJ2-1, with TRBD2 as a possible D gene (6 bases). The CDR3 consists of 17 residues. Germline CDR1 and CDR2: LGHNA and YNFKEQ. The V end lost 0 bases, the J end lost 2 bases, and 14 bases lay between the germline ends. CDR3 residues: CASSQELVGGTYNEQFF. In DNA, the CDR3 is TGTGCCAGCAGCCAAGAATTGGTCGGGGGAACCTACAATGAGCAGTTCTTC.